One sample yielded the 14 T cell receptor beta chains listed below, sequenced in a study of blood T cells in healthy people across ages. Together with a sample-barcoded 5' primer, a J-beta primer mix was included in a second PCR lasting about 7 to 11 cycles. In TCRdb, the 5' RACE reads were re-called with MiXCR into one record per CDR3 protein. The profile shows fewer than 700,000 distinct CDR3 sequences, around half of them singletons. Sample: blood. The receptors were sampled from a man aged 80 or over in good health.

This clonotype was counted only a few times. The chain joins TRBV20-1 to TRBJ2-3; D is tentatively TRBD1 or TRBD2 (5 bases each). Germline values: CDR1 DFQATT, CDR2 SNEGSKA (reference sequence). The V and J ends lost 1 base and 3 bases respectively, with 8 bases between them. The CDR3 is 13 amino acids. This chain's CDR3 is CSARAGTTDTQYF. CDR3 sequence (DNA): TGCAGTGCTAGAGCCGGGACGACAGATACGCAGTATTTT.

The chain uses TRBV27 and TRBJ2-2; the D gene is possibly TRBD2 (6 bases). With 5 bases removed from V and 2 bases from J, the gap between germline ends came to 12 bases. The germline V gene encodes CDR1 MNHEY and CDR2 SMNVEV (reference sequence). This CDR3 has 15 residues. The CDR3 nucleotides are TGTGCCAGCAGTCGGGTAGCGGCTAACACCGGGGAGCTGTTTTTT. The encoded protein is CASSRVAANTGELFF.

The CDR3 loop is CASSQDHPGLAGTDTQYF. In DNA form, the CDR3 reads TGCGCCAGCAGCCAAGACCACCCAGGACTAGCGGGCACAGATACGCAGTATTTT. The J gene is TRBJ2-3, the V gene TRBV4-3, with TRBD2 identical over 10 bases. Trimming cost V 0 bases and J 1 base; bases outside gene matches: 7. Germline assignment: CDR1 LGHNA and CDR2 YSLEER. The CDR3 is made up of 18 amino acids.

The chain recombines TRBV6-1 with TRBJ2-5; possibly TRBD1 for D (6 bases). Trimming took off 8 bases at V and 4 bases at J, with 17 bases between the two ends. CDR3 size: 14 residues. Germline V gene sequence: CDR1 MNHNS, CDR2 SASEGT. The CDR3 DNA sequence: TGTGCCAGCCAGCGGACAGCGAACATAGAGACCCAGTACTTC. Translating gives CASQRTANIETQYF.

The rearrangement joins TRBV6-6 to TRBJ2-5, with 7 bases identical to TRBD1. The CDR3 length is 16 residues. Trimming cost V 2 bases and J 5 bases; bases outside gene matches: 11. In germline, CDR1 is MNHNY, CDR2 SVGAGI (reference sequence). The CDR3 region is CASSYATGATGETQYF. Written as DNA, the CDR3 is TGTGCCAGCAGTTACGCCACAGGGGCTACCGGGGAGACCCAGTACTTC.

Turning to this clonotype: This may be a read error, as it is one base from a much larger clone. The genes are TRBV6-5 and TRBJ2-7, with D possibly matching TRBD2 (7 bases). Trimming took 4 bases from V and 7 from J, leaving 23 bases between them. This CDR3 comprises 16 residues. Germline values: CDR1 MNHEY, CDR2 SVGAGI. The CDR3 DNA sequence: TGTGCCAGCAGTTTCCTGGGGGGGTCTGGGGACAATGAGCAGTACTTC. Translation: CASSFLGGSGDNEQYF.

This clonotype came up a few times. V and J are TRBV20-1 and TRBJ2-7, with a possible D match to TRBD2 (6 bases). Trimming cost V 5 bases and J 0 bases, with 20 bases left between them. The CDR3 totals 16 residues. Germline V gene data show CDR1 as DFQATT and CDR2 as SNEGSKA (reference sequence). DNA for the CDR3: TGCAGTGCTTCCCACGGGGCTAGCGCAACCTCCTACGAGCAGTACTTC. Translating it yields CSASHGASATSYEQYF.

V is TRBV12-3 or TRBV12-4 and J is TRBJ2-1; 8 nucleotides align to TRBD2. CDR3 size: 17 residues. With 6 bases clipped from V and 9 bases from J, the junction kept 19 bases outside the gene matches. CDR3 bases: TGTGCCAGCAGCCCCTCCGGGGGTAGCGGGATGGCTGGTGAGCAGTTCTTC. It specifies CASSPSGGSGMAGEQFF.

This clonotype was seen ten or more times. The chain joins TRBV2 to TRBJ2-6; the match to TRBD1 covers 8 bases. The CDR3 is 14 amino acids. The germline gives CDR1 SNHLY, CDR2 FYNNEI. V trimming: 10 bases; J trimming: 3 bases; junction bases outside the gene matches: 5. In DNA form, the CDR3 reads TGTGCCACCCAGGGGGCTGGTGGGGCCAACGTCCTGACTTTC. This encodes CATQGAGGANVLTF. Based on the CDR3 plus reference TRBV2 and TRBJ2-6, the full variable domain is EPEVTQTPSHQVTQMGQEVILRCVPISNHLYFYWYRQILGQKVEFLVSFYNNEISEKSEIFDDQFSVERPDGSNFTLKIRSTKLEDSAMYFCATQGAGGANVLTFGAGSRLTVL.

This clonotype was seen a single time. The V gene is TRBV5-8, the J gene TRBJ1-2; D gene uncertain. Trimming left V 1 base short and J 8 bases short, with 15 bases between. Looked up from germline, CDR1 is SGHTS and CDR2 is YDEGEE. The CDR3 contains 14 residues. CDR3 protein: CASSLIGRIGGYTF. Written as DNA, the CDR3 is TGTGCCAGCAGCTTGATCGGCAGGATAGGAGGCTACACCTTC. Drawing the rest from reference TRBV5-8 and TRBJ1-2, the complete variable domain is EAGVTQSPTHLIKTRGQQATLRCSPISGHTSVYWYQQALGLGLQFLLWYDEGEERNRGNFPPRFSGRQFPNYSSELNVNALELEDSALYLCASSLIGRIGGYTFGSGTRLTVV.

This clonotype was counted a few times. This rearrangement joins TRBV9 to TRBJ2-5; 9 bases map to TRBD2. TRBJ2-7 explains the end of the DNA better; the J call may be wrong. The germline V gene has CDR1 SGDLS and CDR2 YYNGEE. CDR3 length: 14 residues. The CDR3 nucleotides read TGTGCCAGCAGCGTAGCGGGACTAGCCGCCGAGCAGTACTTC. Protein sequence: CASSVAGLAAEQYF.

The chain has TRBV12-3 or TRBV12-4 and TRBJ2-7; 8 nucleotides line up with TRBD1. This CDR3 has 17 amino acids. The ends lost 6 bases at V and 3 bases at J; junction bases unmatched: 16. CDR3 sequence reads: CASSQPGTGLPLYEQYF. CDR3 DNA: TGTGCCAGCAGCCAACCAGGGACAGGCTTACCCCTCTACGAGCAGTACTTC.

The CDR3 bases are TGTGCCAGCAGTCCTTCACCTCGGGACAGCGGATACAATGAGCAGTTCTTC. Protein product: CASSPSPRDSGYNEQFF. The rearrangement joins TRBV6-2 or TRBV6-3 to TRBJ2-1; 7 bases fit TRBD1. Germline loops: CDR1 MNHEY, CDR2 SVGEGT. The CDR3 sequence is 17 residues long. J was trimmed by 4 bases and V by 5 bases; bases with no gene match: 14.

This clonotype was detected ten times or more. It may be a read error: a sequence one base away is much more abundant. CDR3 coding DNA: TGTGCCAGCCTTACACGGACAGGGGGCATAAATGAGCAGTACTTC. This encodes CASLTRTGGINEQYF. The chain combines TRBV6-6 with TRBJ2-5, with 11 bases matching TRBD1. CDR3 length: 15 residues. Germline V gene sequence: CDR1 MNHNY, CDR2 SVGAGI (reference sequence). J was trimmed by 11 bases and V by 8 bases; bases with no gene match: 16.